This paragraph reports one T cell receptor (beta chain). Clones were sequenced by immunoSEQ multiplex PCR, and TCRdb holds only the in-frame ones, with some missing. In the table there are tens of thousands of clones, 90% to 95% of which are singletons. The CDR3 is made up of 18 amino acids. CDR1 and CDR2 (germline): SGHVS, FNYEAQ. V dropped 1 base and J dropped 4; count of bases not matched to a gene: 12. The sample is drawn from a study of graft-versus-host responses after intestinal transplantation. The sequencing here drew on PBMCs, taken about 800 days after a first intestinal transplant, on the day of a second. This sequence joins TRBV7-6 and TRBJ2-3, with 9 bases aligning to TRBD1. This TCR derives from a human patient who received an intestinal transplant, so some T cells may come from the graft donor. This chain's CDR3 is CASSLGGWGTGGADTQYF. Written as DNA, the CDR3 is TGTGCCAGCAGCTTAGGGGGTTGGGGCACAGGGGGCGCAGATACGCAGTATTTT.